The entry below gives a single T cell receptor (beta chain) sequence along with its context. This record comes from a study of cytotoxic CD8 clonotypes in ibrutinib-treated CLL. The CDR3 spans 17 residues. Germline CDR1 KGHSH, CDR2 LQKENI. J gave up 0 bases and V 1 base, and 8 bases lay outside the gene matches. The assay was immunoSEQ multiplex PCR, and TCRdb's table has in-frame clones only and misses some. The table has 60,000 or so clones, around three fifths seen once. This TCR came from a human donor with chronic lymphocytic leukemia. This chain links TRBV18 with TRBJ1-2; 7 nucleotides line up with TRBD1. The sequencing used PBMCs, collected after 12 months of ibrutinib treatment. CDR3 in DNA: TGTGCCAGCTCACCACGGGGACAGTTGTCTGCTAACTATGGCTACACCTTC. Amino acid sequence: CASSPRGQLSANYGYTF.